This TCR beta chain was sequenced in a study of blood T cell repertoires in COVID-19. Background on the study: Acute-phase and convalescent COVID-19 samples originated in the United States, Italy and Spain. The cDNA or gDNA used as material had been derived from T cells, B-cell-depleted T cells, or PBMCs.

Under the authors' procedure: It was from reference gene primer amplification that nucleated cell counts were estimated. Sequencing was performed with immunoSEQ multiplex PCR; in TCRdb, only in-frame clones are kept and a portion is missing. The V and J calls and the clone size are those of that table, but D and trimming were determined from the DNA. The table includes more than 200,000 clones, about 86% detected once. Input material: peripheral blood. The source of this sequence is a man between 35 and 55 years old with active or convalescent COVID-19.

Written as DNA, the CDR3 is TGTGCCAGCAGGAGAACTAGCGCAGCCTACGAGCAGTACTTC. Protein product: CASRRTSAAYEQYF. The chain combines TRBV6-5 with TRBJ2-7, with 7 bases aligning to TRBD2. After removal of 6 bases from V and 2 bases from J, the junction contained 7 bases not matched to a gene. The CDR3 is 14 residues long. The germline V gene encodes CDR1 MNHEY and CDR2 SVGAGI.